These 27 T cell receptor beta chains were sequenced from one sample in a study of CD4+ T cells in melanoma. Libraries were prepared by immunoSEQ multiplex PCR; TCRdb keeps only in-frame clonotypes and omits some of them. The data contain 15,000 to 20,000 clones, 83% of them singletons. The sample taken for sequencing was cells from a culture (not recorded whether cultured in vitro). The source is a human donor with melanoma.

The chain carries TRBV6-1 and TRBJ2-4; a weak D match, TRBD2 (6 bases). The CDR3 has 15 residues. Trimming removed 1 base at V and 1 base at J, with 8 bases between. CDR1 MNHNS and CDR2 SASEGT come from the germline V gene. The CDR3 sequence: CASSEVGRAKNIQYF. The CDR3 DNA is TGTGCCAGCAGTGAAGTGGGGAGGGCCAAAAACATTCAGTACTTC.

J is TRBJ2-1 and V is TRBV19; 10 nucleotides agree with TRBD2. The ends lost 7 bases at V and 10 bases at J; junction bases unmatched: 16. The CDR3 spans 16 residues. Germline values: CDR1 LNHDA, CDR2 SQIVND (reference sequence). The chain's CDR3 is CASTVSPSGGSREQFF. CDR3 nucleotide sequence: TGTGCCAGTACCGTCAGCCCTAGCGGGGGCTCACGGGAGCAGTTCTTC. Based on the CDR3 plus reference TRBV19 and TRBJ2-1, the full variable domain is DGGITQSPKYLFRKEGQNVTLSCEQNLNHDAMYWYRQDPGQGLRLIYYSQIVNDFQKGDIAEGYSVSREKKESFPLTVTSAQKNPTAFYLCASTVSPSGGSREQFFGPGTRLTVL.

The genes are TRBV6-1 and TRBJ1-2; D is uncertain. V gave up 7 bases and J gave up 8 bases, with 11 bases separating them. The CDR3 sequence is 11 residues long. Germline lookup yields CDR1 MNHNS and CDR2 SASEGT. The CDR3 region is CASIGRKGYTF. The CDR3 DNA reads TGTGCCAGCATAGGGAGAAAAGGCTACACCTTC.

This chain connects TRBV6-1 to TRBJ2-6; the D is unclear. The V end lost 6 bases, the J end lost 0 bases, and 6 bases lay between the germline ends. Germline assignment: CDR1 MNHNS and CDR2 SASEGT. This CDR3 has 14 amino acids. CDR3 protein: CASRRPSGANVLTF. CDR3 in DNA: TGTGCCAGCAGGCGGCCCTCTGGGGCCAACGTCCTGACTTTC.

V usage is TRBV7-9 and J usage is TRBJ2-2; weak D call: TRBD2 (6 bases). The CDR3 extends over 17 amino acids. Trimming stripped 6 bases from V and 2 bases from J, with 19 bases between. The germline V gene encodes CDR1 SEHNR and CDR2 FQNEAQ (reference sequence). CDR3 sequence (DNA): TGTGCCAGCAGGGCTTCCCGGGGGTCCATCAACACCGGGGAGCTGTTTTTT. The encoded protein is CASRASRGSINTGELFF.

The genes are TRBV30 and TRBJ1-2, with D maybe TRBD1 (6 bases). The length of the CDR3 is 14 residues. V was clipped by 2 bases and J by 4 bases, with 14 bases between them. Germline V gives CDR1 GTSNPN, CDR2 SVGIG (reference sequence). For the CDR3, the DNA is TGTGCCTGGAGTTTACAGGGCGGAAGCTATGGCTACACCTTC. Translating it yields CAWSLQGGSYGYTF.

For the CDR3, the DNA is TGTGCCAGCAGCCCGAGGAACACTGAAGCTTTCTTT. Encoded protein: CASSPRNTEAFF. The V call is TRBV5-4, the J call TRBJ1-1; D not resolved. Germline loops: CDR1 SGHNT, CDR2 YYREEE (reference sequence). The CDR3 length is 12 residues. Trimming took off 4 bases at V and 1 base at J, with 5 bases between the two ends.

The chain uses TRBV4-1 and TRBJ1-4; 9 bases align to TRBD1. Germline CDR1 reads MGHRA; CDR2 reads YSYEKL. This CDR3 is 17 amino acids long. V lost 3 bases, J lost 3 bases, and 8 bases stayed unmatched. The CDR3 DNA reads as TGCGCCAGCAGCCATTATAACAGGGGGCAGGCTAATGAAAAACTGTTTTTT. This encodes CASSHYNRGQANEKLFF.

The gene calls are TRBV2 and TRBJ2-1; D remains unclear. CDR1 and CDR2 from the germline V gene are SNHLY and FYNNEI. V was trimmed by 5 bases and J by 1 base, leaving 12 bases between them. The CDR3 spans 15 residues. CDR3 DNA: TGTGCCAGCAGTATGGCAGTGGGGTCCTACAATGAGCAGTTCTTC. Protein sequence: CASSMAVGSYNEQFF. Drawing the rest from reference TRBV2 and TRBJ2-1, the complete variable domain is EPEVTQTPSHQVTQMGQEVILRCVPISNHLYFYWYRQILGQKVEFLVSFYNNEISEKSEIFDDQFSVERPDGSNFTLKIRSTKLEDSAMYFCASSMAVGSYNEQFFGPGTRLTVL.

This clone was seen only a few times. The V and J genes are TRBV30 and TRBJ1-4; D is ambiguous. Trimming left V 2 bases short and J 8 bases short, with 9 bases between. CDR1 is GTSNPN and CDR2 is SVGIG in the germline V gene (reference sequence). The CDR3 is 12 amino acids. The chain's CDR3 is CAWSMVGEKLFF. In DNA, the CDR3 is TGTGCCTGGAGTATGGTGGGGGAAAAACTGTTTTTT.

The chain uses TRBV4-1 and TRBJ1-2; D is unclear. Looked up from germline, CDR1 is MGHRA and CDR2 is YSYEKL. V lost 0 bases and J 2 bases, leaving 13 bases between the germline ends. This CDR3 has 16 residues. The CDR3 DNA follows: TGCGCCAGCAGCCAAGAGGGCTCCCCGCCAAACTATGGCTACACCTTC. This encodes CASSQEGSPPNYGYTF.

This rearrangement joins TRBV2 to TRBJ1-2; possible D gene TRBD1, 5 bases. Trimming pared 6 bases from V and 2 bases from J, leaving 13 bases between. The germline gives CDR1 SNHLY, CDR2 FYNNEI. CDR3 length: 14 amino acids. The CDR3 bases are TGTGCCAGCAGCGAACAAGACAGAAACTATGGCTACACCTTC. Protein: CASSEQDRNYGYTF.

This chain links TRBV19 with TRBJ2-3; 7 bases fit TRBD2. The V and J ends lost 5 bases and 7 bases, in that order; junction bases with no gene match: 21. CDR1 is LNHDA and CDR2 is SQIVND in the germline V gene (reference sequence). This CDR3 is 18 amino acids long. The CDR3 DNA reads as TGTGCCAGTAGTCAAAAAGGCCAGGGTATGATGGGGGGGTATACGCAGTATTTT. This translates into CASSQKGQGMMGGYTQYF.

CDR3 amino acids: CASSPITGFGAFF. The CDR3, as DNA: TGTGCCAGCAGCCCGATTACAGGGTTTGGAGCTTTCTTT. The rearrangement joins TRBV7-2 to TRBJ1-1; TRBD1 might be the D (6 bases). Trimming cost V 5 bases and J 10 bases, with 17 bases left between them. The CDR3 has 13 amino acids. From germline, CDR1 is SGHTA and CDR2 FQGNSA. The full variable domain, in which reference TRBV7-2 and TRBJ1-1 provide the parts outside the CDR3, is GAGVSQSPSNKVTEKGKDVELRCDPISGHTALYWYRQSLGQGLEFLIYFQGNSAPDKSGLPSDRFSAERTGGSVSTLTIQRTQQEDSAVYLCASSPITGFGAFFGQGTRLTVV.

The rearrangement links TRBV10-2 to TRBJ2-3; a possible D gene is TRBD2 (5 bases). CDR1 is WSHSY, CDR2 SAAADI, per germline. The length of the CDR3 is 15 residues. The V end lost 2 bases, the J end lost 6 bases, and 15 bases lay between the germline ends. CDR3 loop: CASSEGLSIADTQYF. The CDR3 DNA reads TGCGCCAGCAGTGAGGGACTGTCTATTGCGGATACGCAGTATTTT.

The chain uses TRBV5-5 and TRBJ2-1; 10 bases match TRBD1. This CDR3 comprises 15 residues. Germline values: CDR1 SGHKS, CDR2 YYEKEE (reference sequence). Losses at the gene ends were 4 bases for V and 7 bases for J; bases not matched to a gene: 8. The chain's CDR3 is CASSPRDRGQNEQFF. CDR3 nucleotide sequence: TGTGCCAGCAGCCCCCGGGACAGGGGCCAGAATGAGCAGTTCTTC.

V and J are TRBV19 and TRBJ1-5; D is ambiguous. The CDR3 runs 15 residues. The germline V gene encodes CDR1 LNHDA and CDR2 SQIVND (reference sequence). V lost 1 base and J 6 bases, leaving 13 bases between the germline ends. The CDR3 nucleotides are TGTGCCAGTAGTATAGGATGGGGTGGCGGTCAGCCCCAGCATTTT. The encoded protein is CASSIGWGGGQPQHF.

V usage is TRBV30 and J usage is TRBJ2-4; D remains ambiguous. Trimming removed 2 bases at V and 2 bases at J, with 13 bases between. Germline lookup yields CDR1 GTSNPN and CDR2 SVGIG (reference sequence). The CDR3 is 15 amino acids. The DNA of the CDR3 is TGTGCCTGGAGTACGTTTCCAGTCTCCAAAAACATTCAGTACTTC. This translates into CAWSTFPVSKNIQYF.

The table lists this clone with a few counts. The chain carries TRBV9 and TRBJ1-4; 8 nucleotides align to TRBD1. CDR1 and CDR2 from the germline V gene are SGDLS and YYNGEE. V dropped 2 bases and J dropped 0; count of bases not matched to a gene: 6. The CDR3 contains 17 residues. The CDR3 reads CASSVGQGMPTNEKLFF. The CDR3 DNA reads as TGTGCCAGCAGCGTTGGACAGGGAATGCCAACTAATGAAAAACTGTTTTTT.

The DNA of the CDR3 is TGTGCCAGCAGCTCCTACCTTGCAACTAATGAAAAACTGTTTTTT. Residues: CASSSYLATNEKLFF. This sequence joins TRBV7-9 and TRBJ1-4; no clear D. Between the trimmed V and J ends, which lost 4 bases and 0 bases, there was a span of 9 bases. The CDR3 is 15 residues long. CDR1 and CDR2 from the germline V gene are SEHNR and FQNEAQ (reference sequence).

The V and J genes are TRBV19 and TRBJ1-1; 8 bases are a match to TRBD1. Unmatched junction bases numbered 9, after V lost 9 bases and J lost 6 bases. Germline V gives CDR1 LNHDA, CDR2 SQIVND (reference sequence). This CDR3 is built from 13 residues. The CDR3 here is CASNGQGAPEAFF. The CDR3 nucleotides read TGTGCCAGCAACGGACAGGGTGCCCCTGAAGCTTTCTTT.

The chain combines TRBV30 with TRBJ1-6, with D hard to call. The V and J ends lost 4 bases and 9 bases respectively, with 25 bases between them. From germline, CDR1 is GTSNPN and CDR2 SVGIG (reference sequence). This CDR3 comprises 17 residues. The DNA of the CDR3 is TGTGCCTGGAAGACCGCGTGGGCGGGCCGACGGGGTTCACCCCTCCACTTT. Its protein is CAWKTAWAGRRGSPLHF.

The V gene is TRBV19, the J gene TRBJ1-5; D may be TRBD1 (6 bases). The CDR3 length is 17 residues. Trimming removed 3 bases at V and 1 base at J, with 16 bases between. Germline CDR1 is LNHDA and CDR2 is SQIVND (reference sequence). In nucleotides, the CDR3 is TGTGCCAGTAGTATTTACCGGGACACCTTCAGCAATCAGCCCCAGCATTTT. Translated: CASSIYRDTFSNQPQHF.

The chain couples TRBV5-6 to TRBJ2-5; the match to TRBD2 covers 11 bases. This CDR3 region has 18 residues. With 1 base clipped from V and 2 bases from J, the junction kept 10 bases outside the gene matches. From germline, CDR1 is SGHDT and CDR2 YYEEEE. CDR3 DNA: TGTGCCAGCAGCTTGATTTTAGCGGGGGGGCCGGGGCAAGAGACCCAGTACTTC. Its protein is CASSLILAGGPGQETQYF.

The chain links TRBV7-9 to TRBJ1-2; unclear D gene. There are 13 residues in the CDR3. Germline V CDR1 and CDR2: SEHNR, FQNEAQ (reference sequence). Deletions cut 1 base from V and 7 bases from J, with 10 bases between. Here the CDR3 reads CASSLEAGSGYTF. The CDR3 DNA reads TGTGCCAGCAGCTTAGAGGCAGGTAGTGGCTACACCTTC.

The genes are TRBV10-3 and TRBJ2-3; tentative D call: TRBD2 (7 bases). Germline V gene lookup returns CDR1 ENHRY and CDR2 SYGVKD. CDR3 size: 14 residues. V was clipped by 6 bases and J by 0 bases, with 10 bases between them. The CDR3 DNA reads TGTGCCATCAGGGGGGGGGCCAGCACAGATACGCAGTATTTT. This gives the protein CAIRGGASTDTQYF.

This clone came up once. The chain couples TRBV18 to TRBJ2-1; the D call may be TRBD1 or TRBD2 (5 bases each). Germline loops: CDR1 KGHSH, CDR2 LQKENI. The V end was cut by 3 bases, the J end by 2 bases, with 11 bases between. This CDR3 has 15 residues. CDR3 region: CASSPGTGPYNEQFF. The CDR3 region has the DNA TGTGCCAGCTCACCGGGGACGGGGCCCTACAATGAGCAGTTCTTC.